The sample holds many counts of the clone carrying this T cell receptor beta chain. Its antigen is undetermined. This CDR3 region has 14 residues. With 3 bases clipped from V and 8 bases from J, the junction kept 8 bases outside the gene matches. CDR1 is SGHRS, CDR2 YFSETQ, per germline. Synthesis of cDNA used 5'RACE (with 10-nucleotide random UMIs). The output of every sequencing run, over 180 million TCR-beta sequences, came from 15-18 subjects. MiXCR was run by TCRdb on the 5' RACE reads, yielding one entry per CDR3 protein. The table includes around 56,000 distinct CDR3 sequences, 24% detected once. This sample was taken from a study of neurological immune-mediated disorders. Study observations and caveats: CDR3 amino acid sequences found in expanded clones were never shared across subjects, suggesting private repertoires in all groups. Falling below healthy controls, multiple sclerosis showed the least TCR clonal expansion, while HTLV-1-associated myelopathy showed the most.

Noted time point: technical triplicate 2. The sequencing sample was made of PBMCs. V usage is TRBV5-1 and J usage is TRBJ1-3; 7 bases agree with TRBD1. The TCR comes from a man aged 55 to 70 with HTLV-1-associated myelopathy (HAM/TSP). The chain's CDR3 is CASSSGTVRDTIYF. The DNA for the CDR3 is TGCGCCAGCAGCTCCGGGACAGTTCGTGACACCATATATTTT.